Below, one T cell receptor beta chain is given with its context. Only in-frame clones appear in the TCRdb table, and some are missing; sequencing was by immunoSEQ multiplex PCR. The sample lists just over 2,000,000 clones, about 95% seen once, with 0.13% in the top ten. This entry is derived from a study of shared clonotypes between healthy human individuals. J lost 0 bases, V lost 6 bases, and 5 bases had no gene match. Looked up from germline, CDR1 is MNHNY and CDR2 is SVGAGI (reference sequence). The CDR3 totals 15 residues. The clonotype originates from a man aged 18 to 29 in good health. The rearrangement uses TRBV6-6 and TRBJ2-3; 8 nucleotides agree with TRBD1. The sequenced sample was naive CD4+ T cells sorted from blood. Specified subset: CD45RA+ positively selected. CDR3 protein: CASSLGTGSTDTQYF. DNA of the CDR3: TGTGCCAGCAGCCTCGGGACAGGTAGCACAGATACGCAGTATTTT.